Following are 5 T cell receptor beta chains from one sample sequenced in a study of T cell responses to AZD1222 COVID-19 vaccine. Sequenced by immunoSEQ multiplex PCR; TCRdb stores in-frame clones only, minus some. The table shows 150,000 to 200,000 clones, with around 85% occurring only once. Sequencing used peripheral blood, obtained 28 days after the second AZD1222 dose. The receptor set was obtained from an adult who received the AZD1222 COVID-19 vaccine.

This clone was seen only once. The chain uses TRBV5-6 and TRBJ2-1, with 8 positions matching TRBD1. Germline assignment: CDR1 SGHDT and CDR2 YYEEEE. The junction had 12 bases not matched to a gene; V was cut back by 10 bases and J by 6 bases. This CDR3 spans 14 amino acids. The CDR3 nucleotides read TGTGCCGGTCGAGAGCAGGGGGCATCCAATGAGCAGTTCTTC. It is translated as CAGREQGASNEQFF.

J is TRBJ1-1 and V is TRBV29-1; the D gene is possibly TRBD1 (5 bases). The CDR3 has 14 residues. The V gene lost 2 bases and the J gene lost 0 bases, with 10 bases spanning the gap. Germline CDR1 and CDR2: SQVTM and ANQGSEA. As DNA, the CDR3 is TGCAGCGTTGAACCGGGGGGAGTGAACACTGAAGCTTTCTTT. It specifies CSVEPGGVNTEAFF.

This clone was seen just once. This chain joins TRBV6-5 and TRBJ2-7; TRBD1 aligns across 8 bases. V lost 5 bases and J lost 2; bases outside the gene matches: 2. Germline V CDR1 and CDR2: MNHEY, SVGAGI. This CDR3 is built from 13 residues. In DNA form, the CDR3 reads TGTGCCAGCAGTCCGGACAGGGCCTACGAGCAGTACTTC. Its translation is CASSPDRAYEQYF.

The chain is built from TRBV5-1 and TRBJ2-2; TRBD2 is a possible D gene (6 bases). The germline CDR1 and CDR2 sequences are SGHRS and YFSETQ. This CDR3 contains 15 residues. Trimming shortened V by 4 bases and J by 0 bases, and 10 bases separated the two germline ends. Written as DNA, the CDR3 is TGCGCCAGCAGCGTAGGGACTCCGAACACCGGGGAGCTGTTTTTT. Translated: CASSVGTPNTGELFF.

The chain uses TRBV6-5 and TRBJ1-5; D gene unclear. CDR1 is MNHEY and CDR2 is SVGAGI in the germline V gene. This CDR3 has 13 residues. V was trimmed by 4 bases and J by 5 bases, leaving 9 bases between them. The DNA of the CDR3 is TGTGCCAGCAGTTCCCGGCGGGATCAGCCCCAGCATTTT. Protein product: CASSSRRDQPQHF.